Described below is a single T cell receptor beta chain sequence and its context. Under the authors' procedure: For nucleated cells, counts were estimated from reference gene primer amplification. Data came from immunoSEQ multiplex PCR; TCRdb stores just in-frame clones and leaves some out. V and J calls and clone size come straight from that table; D and trimming were deduced from the DNA. The sample gives approximately 100,000 clones, about 88% of which show up once; approximately 2.1% is in the top ten. This sample is part of a study of blood T cell repertoires in COVID-19. The overall study: PBMCs, B-cell-depleted T cells, or T cells were the source of the cDNA or gDNA that made up the material.

The CDR3 is made up of 14 amino acids. In germline, CDR1 is MDHEN, CDR2 SYDVKM. V lost 5 bases, J lost 9 bases, and 19 bases lay in between. Sequencing was carried out using peripheral blood. This sequence originates from a human donor in a cohort sampled during active COVID-19. V usage is TRBV28 and J usage is TRBJ1-2; tentative D call: TRBD1 (6 bases). CDR3 amino acids: CASSTTGSVNSYTF. The CDR3 DNA is TGTGCCAGCAGTACTACAGGGTCCGTTAATAGCTACACCTTC.